Listed here are 8 T cell receptor beta chains from one sample, sequenced in a study of siplizumab effects on memory and regulatory T cells. Assay: immunoSEQ multiplex PCR; the TCRdb copy retains only in-frame clones and omits some. The table shows about 110,000 clones, with just over 90% occurring only once. The sequencing sample was made of CD4+ T cells sorted from blood. Receptors were obtained from a human donor in good health.

The J gene is TRBJ2-4, the V gene TRBV19; D perhaps matches TRBD1 (5 bases). CDR1 and CDR2 (germline): LNHDA, SQIVND (reference sequence). Trimming took off 3 bases at V and 0 bases at J, with 9 bases between the two ends. CDR3 size: 15 residues. The CDR3 reads CASSIRGVAKNIQYF. In nucleotides, the CDR3 is TGTGCCAGTAGTATTAGGGGCGTAGCCAAAAACATTCAGTACTTC.

This clone was seen once. The chain carries TRBV6-6 and TRBJ1-1; possibly TRBD1 for D (5 bases). Germline V gene sequence: CDR1 MNHNY, CDR2 SVGAGI (reference sequence). Deletions cut 7 bases from V and 5 bases from J, with 17 bases between. The CDR3 has 14 residues. The CDR3 loop reads CASINSLGETEAFF. The CDR3 nucleotides are TGTGCCAGCATCAACTCTTTGGGGGAGACTGAAGCTTTCTTT.

The V gene is TRBV19, the J gene TRBJ2-1; TRBD2 aligns across 10 bases. Germline CDR1 and CDR2: LNHDA and SQIVND (reference sequence). The junction had 11 bases not matched to a gene; V was cut back by 6 bases and J by 9 bases. This CDR3 comprises 15 residues. Here the CDR3 reads CASSKEAGGNREQFF. CDR3 bases: TGTGCCAGTAGCAAAGAAGCGGGAGGGAACCGTGAGCAGTTCTTC.

This chain connects TRBV6-5 to TRBJ1-2; tentative D call: TRBD1 (5 bases). Germline V gene lookup returns CDR1 MNHEY and CDR2 SVGAGI. The V end lost 6 bases, the J end lost 8 bases, and 22 bases lay between the germline ends. The length of the CDR3 is 15 residues. The CDR3 protein is CASRLFSTNGAGYTF. The CDR3 region has the DNA TGTGCCAGCAGACTCTTTTCGACCAACGGGGCCGGCTACACCTTC.

The DNA for the CDR3 is TGCGCCAGCAGCTTGGGAGGGTATAGCAATCAGCCCCAGCATTTT. It encodes CASSLGGYSNQPQHF. V usage is TRBV5-1 and J usage is TRBJ1-5; the D is unclear. The germline CDR1 and CDR2 sequences are SGHRS and YFSETQ. The CDR3 covers 15 residues. Trimming removed 0 bases from V and 0 bases from J, with 7 bases in between.

This clone was counted once. The rearrangement joins TRBV19 to TRBJ1-3; 8 nucleotides match TRBD1. This CDR3 has 16 residues. Germline V gene sequence: CDR1 LNHDA, CDR2 SQIVND (reference sequence). The ends lost 9 bases at V and 4 bases at J; junction bases unmatched: 14. The CDR3 nucleotides read TGTGCCAGCCAGAACAGAGGACAGGGCGGGGGAAACACCATATATTTT. Translating it yields CASQNRGQGGGNTIYF.

The V and J genes are TRBV7-8 and TRBJ1-1; the D gene is possibly TRBD1 (5 bases). Germline V gene data show CDR1 as SGHVS and CDR2 as FQNEAQ. The CDR3 consists of 13 residues. V dropped 1 base and J dropped 5 bases, with 8 bases sitting between them. CDR3 amino acids: CASSLGGRTEAFF. CDR3 bases: TGTGCCAGCAGCTTAGGGGGCCGGACTGAAGCTTTCTTT.

The gene calls are TRBV2 and TRBJ1-6; D is unclear. Germline assignment: CDR1 SNHLY and CDR2 FYNNEI. Deletions cut 1 base from V and 7 bases from J, with 5 bases between. The length of the CDR3 is 13 residues. CDR3 DNA: TGTGCCAGCAGTGAAGAATTCAATTCACCCCTCCACTTT. Translation gives CASSEEFNSPLHF.